What follows are 9 T cell receptor beta chains derived from one specimen sequenced in a study of blood T cell repertoires in COVID-19. Libraries were prepared by immunoSEQ multiplex PCR; TCRdb keeps only in-frame clonotypes and omits some of them. The table records under 300,000 clones, 85% of them present only once. Material for sequencing was PBMCs or T cells enriched from blood (not recorded which). All receptors derive from a woman between 45 and 65 years old who had been exposed to COVID-19.

In its sample, this clone was seen many times. The CDR3 region has the DNA TGTGCCAGCAGTGGCCAAACACAGGGGCAGGGGAACACTGAAGCTTTCTTT. Translation: CASSGQTQGQGNTEAFF. The rearrangement uses TRBV25-1 and TRBJ1-1; 7 nucleotides line up with TRBD1. The ends lost 4 bases at V and 1 base at J; junction bases unmatched: 12. Germline CDR1 is MGHDK and CDR2 is SYGVNS. The CDR3 has 17 amino acids.

CDR3 nucleotide sequence: TGTGCCAGCAGTTTACCTCTCGGAGGTCGGAACACTGAAGCTTTCTTT. It translates to CASSLPLGGRNTEAFF. This chain joins TRBV28 and TRBJ1-1; D remains ambiguous. This CDR3 spans 16 amino acids. Trimming took 2 bases from V and 1 from J, leaving 14 bases between them. Germline V gene data show CDR1 as MDHEN and CDR2 as SYDVKM.

This clone was observed once. The V and J genes are TRBV18 and TRBJ2-3, with TRBD1 identical over 8 bases. J lost 4 bases, V lost 3 bases, and 6 bases had no gene match. Per the germline V gene, CDR1 is KGHSH and CDR2 is LQKENI. The CDR3 totals 15 residues. The CDR3, as DNA: TGTGCCAGCTCACCCAAGGGACAGGCCCCAGATACGCAGTATTTT. It yields the protein CASSPKGQAPDTQYF.

The V gene is TRBV19, the J gene TRBJ2-5, with 9 bases that match TRBD2. After removal of 3 bases from V and 0 bases from J, the junction contained 5 bases not matched to a gene. This CDR3 is built from 16 residues. In germline, CDR1 is LNHDA, CDR2 SQIVND (reference sequence). The CDR3: CASSIMAGGYQETQYF. The CDR3 nucleotides read TGTGCCAGTAGTATTATGGCGGGGGGGTACCAAGAGACCCAGTACTTC.

The chain uses TRBV5-1 and TRBJ1-6; tentatively, D is TRBD1 (6 bases). The CDR3 loop spans 14 amino acids. V gave up 3 bases and J gave up 7 bases, with 11 bases separating them. CDR1 is SGHRS, CDR2 YFSETQ, per germline. CDR3: CASSSGERNSPLHF. CDR3 nucleotide sequence: TGCGCCAGCAGCTCAGGGGAAAGGAATTCACCCCTCCACTTT.

The chain has TRBV27 and TRBJ1-1; TRBD1 is a possible D gene (6 bases). This CDR3 comprises 13 residues. With 6 bases removed from V and 3 bases from J, the gap between germline ends came to 11 bases. Germline CDR1 reads MNHEY; CDR2 reads SMNVEV (reference sequence). The CDR3 DNA reads as TGTGCCAGCAGACCGCACAGGGACACTGAAGCTTTCTTT. Amino acids: CASRPHRDTEAFF.

The chain carries TRBV27 and TRBJ2-7; D is possibly TRBD1 (6 bases). This CDR3 is built from 13 residues. Germline-derived CDR1 and CDR2 are MNHEY and SMNVEV (reference sequence). V was clipped by 4 bases and J by 4 bases, with 11 bases between them. The CDR3 sequence is CASSWGRSYEQYF. The CDR3 nucleotides read TGTGCCAGCAGTTGGGGGCGTTCTTACGAGCAGTACTTC.

This clone was seen a handful of times. This CDR3 reads CASSLEAGVGSPLHF. The DNA for the CDR3 is TGTGCCAGCAGCTTAGAGGCGGGGGTAGGTTCACCCCTCCACTTT. The V call is TRBV11-2, the J call TRBJ1-6, with D perhaps TRBD1 (5 bases). CDR1 and CDR2 from the germline V gene are SGHAT and FQNNGV. V gave up 0 bases and J gave up 9 bases, with 12 bases separating them. There are 15 residues in the CDR3.

The chain's CDR3 is CASSGGAGRAGELFF. Here the CDR3 DNA reads TGTGCCAGCAGCGGAGGGGCAGGGAGGGCCGGGGAGCTGTTTTTT. The chain is built from TRBV9 and TRBJ2-2, with 7 bases aligning to TRBD2. The CDR3 consists of 15 residues. Germline lookup yields CDR1 SGDLS and CDR2 YYNGEE. Germline trimming cut 3 bases from V and 6 bases from J; bases unmatched to any gene: 8. Supplemented by reference TRBV9 and TRBJ2-2, the full variable domain reads DSGVTQTPKHLITATGQRVTLRCSPRSGDLSVYWYQQSLDQGLQFLIQYYNGEERAKGNILERFSAQQFPDLHSELNLSSLELGDSALYFCASSGGAGRAGELFFGEGSRLTVL.